This T cell receptor beta chain was sequenced in a study of T-cell reconstitution after alpha-beta-depleted transplantation in children. Germline V gene data show CDR1 as LGHNT and CDR2 as FRNRAP. There are 13 residues in the CDR3. As concerns this clonotype: One end of the junction varies from germline; a read error may be responsible.

Molecular barcoding with unique molecular identifiers was used for the TCRbeta library. TCRdb fed the PCR reads into MiXCR, producing one record per CDR3 protein. The table shows more than 250,000 distinct CDR3 sequences, with about 10% occurring only once. The sequence was collected from a human donor who donated a stem cell graft to a child with SCID. The rearrangement uses TRBV12-5 and TRBJ2-7, with D maybe TRBD2 (5 bases). The sample consisted of PBMCs from the stem cell graft donor, taken from the stem cell graft. CDR3 sequence (DNA): TGTGCTAGTGGCACTGACGGAGACTACGTGCAGTACTTC. It yields the protein CASGTDGDYVQYF. Variable domain in full (rest from reference TRBV12-5 and TRBJ2-7): DARVTQTPRHKVTEMGQEVTMRCQPILGHNTVFWYRQTMMQGLELLAYFRNRAPLDDSGMPKDRFSAEMPDATLATLKIQPSEPRDSAVYFCASGTDGDYVQYFGPGTRLTVT.